Shown below are 4 T cell receptor beta chains from a single sample sequenced in a study of blood T cells in healthy people across ages. A J-beta primer mix and a sample-barcoded 5' primer were used in a second PCR of roughly 6 to 11 cycles. TCRdb independently ran MiXCR on the 5' RACE reads; one entry per CDR3 protein. Of about 780,000 distinct CDR3 sequences in the sample, around 25% are singletons; the top ten hold about 2.9%. A further study also used this sample, focusing on T cells of mothers and their children.

Sequenced material: blood. All receptors derive from a boy between 10 and 17 years old in good health.

The CDR3 DNA sequence: TGCGCCAGCAGCTTGGCCCCTCGGGGGGAGCTGTTTTTT. This gives the protein CASSLAPRGELFF. The chain couples TRBV5-1 to TRBJ2-2, with no clear D. This CDR3 is built from 13 residues. Germline lookup yields CDR1 SGHRS and CDR2 YFSETQ. Trimming removed 0 bases from V and 8 bases from J, with 8 bases in between.

The chain recombines TRBV12-3 or TRBV12-4 with TRBJ1-2, with 9 positions matching TRBD1. J gave up 8 bases and V 5 bases, and 6 bases lay outside the gene matches. CDR3 length: 13 residues. The CDR3 here is CASSVDRGEGYTF. For the CDR3, the DNA is TGTGCCAGCAGTGTGGACAGGGGCGAGGGCTACACCTTC.

This clonotype has just one count. The chain uses TRBV12-3 or TRBV12-4 and TRBJ1-5; 7 positions match TRBD1. With 5 bases clipped from V and 7 bases from J, the junction kept 5 bases outside the gene matches. The CDR3 contains 13 residues. CDR3 bases: TGTGCCAGCAGTGACAGGGACGGACAGCCCCAGCATTTT. Its protein product is CASSDRDGQPQHF.

The chain links TRBV11-2 to TRBJ2-7, with TRBD2 matching over 10 bases. The CDR3 runs 15 residues. Per the germline V gene, CDR1 is SGHAT and CDR2 is FQNNGV. The V and J ends lost 3 bases and 2 bases, in that order; junction bases with no gene match: 4. The CDR3 nucleotides are TGTGCCAGCAGCTTTCGAAGCGGGGGGGCCTACGAGCAGTACTTC. Encoded protein: CASSFRSGGAYEQYF. Combining the CDR3 with reference TRBV11-2 and TRBJ2-7 gives the whole variable domain EAGVAQSPRYKIIEKRQSVAFWCNPISGHATLYWYQQILGQGPKLLIQFQNNGVVDDSQLPKDRFSAERLKGVDSTLKIQPAKLEDSAVYLCASSFRSGGAYEQYFGPGTRLTVT.